The TCR beta chain under discussion was sequenced for a study of cytomegalovirus exposure and HLA in healthy donors. As for this clone: Its antigen remains unknown.

Germline V gene data show CDR1 as MNHEY and CDR2 as SMNVEV (reference sequence). The CDR3 loop spans 12 amino acids. Trimming stripped 5 bases from V and 3 bases from J, with 8 bases between. General study findings and limits: In terms of immune exposure information, only CMV serostatus was available. A later analysis linked a missense variant in DCLRE1C to the trimming of TCR beta V and J genes. Reportedly, cytomegalovirus status was diagnosed with high sensitivity and specificity.

13 Jbeta primers and 60 Vbeta primers were used for the PCR. Here immunoSEQ multiplex PCR was the method, and the copy in TCRdb shows in-frame clones only, minus some. The data contain roughly 200,000 clones, roughly 90% of them singletons. Input material: PBMCs. The V gene is TRBV27, the J gene TRBJ2-7, with D possibly being TRBD2 (6 bases). The sequence derives from a boy younger than 10 in good health and CMV-seronegative. The CDR3 DNA sequence: TGTGCCAGCAGTGAGGAGGGCTACGAGCAGTACTTC. This gives the protein CASSEEGYEQYF.